This is a list of T cell receptor beta chains from one sample in a study of HIV-infected patients and healthy controls. TCRdb independently ran MiXCR on the 5' RACE reads; one entry per CDR3 protein. The sample shows almost 65,000 distinct CDR3 sequences, 15% to 20% of them seen only once. The sample consisted of CD4+ T cells from blood. These receptors all stem from a human donor in good health. Each CDR3 is given with its conserved first and last residue. Fields, in order: CDR3 protein, CDR3 DNA, clone size, V gene, D gene, CDR3 length, J gene. The D gene is left open where the match is weak. Expanded clones are given a class, and other clones once, few, many or no size at all.

CASSMGLAGTYEQYF TGTGCCAGTAGTATGGGACTAGCGGGGACCTACGAGCAGTACTTC few TRBV19 TRBD2 15 TRBJ2-7
CASSVGGGSPNEQFF TGTGCCAGCAGCGTAGGAGGTGGTAGCCCCAATGAGCAGTTCTTC many TRBV9 . 15 TRBJ2-1
CASSIGDYYNEQFF TGTGCCAGTAGTATAGGGGACTACTACAATGAGCAGTTCTTC few TRBV19 TRBD2 14 TRBJ2-1
CSVGSSETQYF TGCAGCGTCGGTAGCTCGGAGACCCAGTACTTC many TRBV29-1 . 11 TRBJ2-5
CASSLGVVWYGYTF TGCGCCAGCAGCCTAGGGGTTGTTTGGTATGGCTACACCTTC . TRBV5-1 . 14 TRBJ1-2
CASSPTAPGGDTDTQYF TGCGCCAGCAGCCCAACTGCCCCGGGAGGGGACACAGATACGCAGTATTTT few TRBV4-1 TRBD2 17 TRBJ2-3
CASSQAARNYGYTF TGTGCCAGCAGCCAAGCCGCCAGGAACTATGGCTACACCTTC many TRBV3-1 . 14 TRBJ1-2
CASSPVRGLGANVLTF TGTGCCAGCTCACCAGTCAGGGGGCTCGGGGCCAACGTCCTGACTTTC . TRBV18 TRBD1 16 TRBJ2-6
CSARGRDRRDTQYF TGCAGTGCTAGAGGCCGGGACAGGAGGGATACGCAGTATTTT . TRBV20-1 TRBD1 14 TRBJ2-3
CASSQDSGGGTEAFF TGCGCCAGCAGCCAAGATAGCGGGGGCGGGACTGAAGCTTTCTTT few TRBV4-3 . 15 TRBJ1-1
CASSQAGGKTYNEQFF TGCGCCAGCAGCCAAGCGGGGGGTAAGACATACAATGAGCAGTTCTTC . TRBV4-1 TRBD2 16 TRBJ2-1
CASSYKAEAFF TGTGCCAGCAGTTATAAGGCTGAAGCTTTCTTT . TRBV25-1 . 11 TRBJ1-1
CASGRTEAFF TGTGCCAGCGGAAGAACTGAAGCTTTCTTT many TRBV12-3/TRBV12-4 . 10 TRBJ1-1
CASSFRMVADTQYF TGTGCCAGCAGCTTTCGTATGGTTGCAGATACGCAGTATTTT . TRBV11-2 . 14 TRBJ2-3
CASSDLAGGSEQYF TGTGCCAGCAGTGACCTAGCGGGGGGGTCCGAGCAGTACTTC . TRBV12-3/TRBV12-4 TRBD2 14 TRBJ2-7
CASSLGQGAGEQYF TGTGCCAGCAGTTTGGGGCAGGGGGCCGGGGAGCAGTACTTC . TRBV28 TRBD1 14 TRBJ2-7
CATSDPLAGNYNEQFF TGTGCCACCAGTGACCCACTAGCGGGGAACTACAATGAGCAGTTCTTC . TRBV24-1 TRBD2 16 TRBJ2-1
CASSLLVQDRGRKNIQYF TGTGCCAGCAGTTTATTGGTGCAGGACAGGGGGCGCAAAAACATTCAGTACTTC . TRBV28 TRBD1 18 TRBJ2-4
CASSLGTGTTDTQYF TGTGCCAGCAGCTTAGGGACAGGGACCACAGATACGCAGTATTTT many TRBV7-9 TRBD1 15 TRBJ2-3
CASKVGQANTEAFF TGTGCCAGCAAAGTAGGACAGGCGAACACTGAAGCTTTCTTT few TRBV12-3/TRBV12-4 TRBD1 14 TRBJ1-1
CASSESGREGRRTDTQYF TGTGCCAGCAGTGAATCAGGGCGGGAGGGCCGGAGGACAGATACGCAGTATTTT many TRBV25-1 TRBD2 18 TRBJ2-3
CSVEDRGGRTQYF TGCAGCGTTGAAGATCGGGGGGGCAGAACCCAGTACTTC many TRBV29-1 TRBD2 13 TRBJ2-5
CASSLSTGQADTQYF TGTGCCAGCAGCTTAAGTACAGGACAGGCAGATACGCAGTATTTT few TRBV7-3 TRBD1 15 TRBJ2-3
CASSSQGHNSPLHF TGTGCCAGCAGTTCGCAGGGGCACAATTCACCCCTCCACTTT . TRBV6-6 . 14 TRBJ1-6
CSATITLGTGYNEQFF TGCAGTGCTACGATCACTTTAGGGACTGGCTACAATGAGCAGTTCTTC . TRBV20-1 . 16 TRBJ2-1
CDASGGWGSPLHF TGTGACGCTTCGGGTGGATGGGGTTCACCCCTCCACTTT . TRBV24-1 . 13 TRBJ1-6
CASSWTSGETDTQYF TGTGCCAGCAGCTGGACTAGCGGGGAGACAGATACGCAGTATTTT . TRBV9 TRBD2 15 TRBJ2-3
CASSLTGTGDTDTQYF TGTGCCAGCAGCCTGACCGGGACAGGGGACACAGATACGCAGTATTTT many TRBV5-5 TRBD1 16 TRBJ2-3
CASTHQGSSNYGYTF TGTGCCAGCACCCACCAAGGGTCATCGAACTATGGCTACACCTTC . TRBV6-2/TRBV6-3 . 15 TRBJ1-2
CASSYSNRGQTEAFF TGTGCCAGCAGTTACTCGAACAGGGGGCAGACTGAAGCTTTCTTT . TRBV6-6 TRBD1 15 TRBJ1-1
CASSPTGTMSLDTQYF TGTGCCAGCAGCCCTACCGGGACTATGTCTCTCGATACGCAGTATTTT . TRBV7-9 TRBD2 16 TRBJ2-3
CASSIEAGYYNSPLHF TGTGCCAGTAGTATAGAGGCCGGCTACTATAATTCACCCCTCCACTTT few TRBV19 . 16 TRBJ1-6
CASSQRRGVQYF TGTGCCAGCAGCCAGAGAAGAGGTGTTCAGTACTTC many TRBV9 . 12 TRBJ2-4
CASRDSTDTQYF TGTGCCAGCCGGGACAGCACAGATACGCAGTATTTT many TRBV6-5 . 12 TRBJ2-3
CSASVGGFTDTQYF TGCAGTGCTAGCGTGGGAGGGTTCACAGATACGCAGTATTTT few TRBV20-1 TRBD2 14 TRBJ2-3
CAISPGSTGILTTGYTF TGTGCCATCAGCCCAGGCTCGACAGGGATATTAACTACGGGCTACACCTTC few TRBV10-3 TRBD1 17 TRBJ1-2
CASSPIQGSNEKLFF TGTGCCAGCTCACCTATACAGGGATCTAATGAAAAACTGTTTTTT . TRBV18 . 15 TRBJ1-4
CASTRQGGGTEAFF TGCGCCAGCACCAGACAGGGGGGGGGGACTGAAGCTTTCTTT many TRBV10-2 TRBD1 14 TRBJ1-1
CASSYTGANTEAFF TGCGCCAGCAGCTACACAGGGGCTAACACTGAAGCTTTCTTT few TRBV5-1 TRBD1 14 TRBJ1-1
CASSFVTGGPYNEQFF TGTGCCAGCAGCTTCGTGACAGGGGGACCCTACAATGAGCAGTTCTTC . TRBV11-2 TRBD1 16 TRBJ2-1
CAWSVGGSKNIQYF TGTGCCTGGAGTGTAGGGGGATCCAAAAACATTCAGTACTTC . TRBV30 . 14 TRBJ2-4
CASSPGLEGRNYGYTF TGTGCCAGCAGCCCGGGGTTAGAGGGACGAAACTATGGCTACACCTTC few TRBV5-4 . 16 TRBJ1-2
CASSQSSGGAQETQYF TGTGCCAGCAGCCAATCCTCGGGAGGCGCCCAAGAGACCCAGTACTTC few TRBV3-1 TRBD2 16 TRBJ2-5
CASSLLRRGIETQYF TGTGCCAGCAGCTTGTTAAGGCGCGGGATAGAGACCCAGTACTTC few TRBV5-6 . 15 TRBJ2-5
CASRGRGTDTQYF TGTGCCAGCCGGGGGAGGGGCACAGATACGCAGTATTTT few TRBV11-2 TRBD2 13 TRBJ2-3